There are many counts of the clone carrying this T cell receptor beta chain. Its antigen is still unknown. Read coverage stops 3 residues before the CDR3 terminus; the germline J gene supplies the remainder. The record originates from a study of T cell clonality in common variable immunodeficiency. Study conclusions and caveats: Compared with controls, CVID subjects had fewer shared TCRbeta clones.

Both groups were predominantly of Caucasian heritage. Donors gave 5 to 8 ml heparinized peripheral whole blood. This CDR3 comprises 13 residues. Germline V lookup: CDR1 PRHDT, CDR2 FYEKMQ (reference sequence). V dropped 0 bases and J dropped 6 bases, with 6 bases sitting between them. Equal genomic DNA amounts from CVID and control samples were sequenced. Assay used: immunoSEQ multiplex PCR; TCRdb lists only in-frame clones, some missing. The sample gives tens of thousands of clones, none seen only once, and the top ten clones hold approximately 0.8%. The chain has TRBV13 and TRBJ2-1; D not certain. The clonotype was recovered from a person aged 18 to 75 in good health. The sequencing input was peripheral blood mononuclear cells. Incomplete CDR3 DNA: TGTGCCAGCAGCTTAGGGCTACTCAATGAG. It is translated as CASSLGLLNE. The entire CDR3 is CASSLGLLNEQFF.